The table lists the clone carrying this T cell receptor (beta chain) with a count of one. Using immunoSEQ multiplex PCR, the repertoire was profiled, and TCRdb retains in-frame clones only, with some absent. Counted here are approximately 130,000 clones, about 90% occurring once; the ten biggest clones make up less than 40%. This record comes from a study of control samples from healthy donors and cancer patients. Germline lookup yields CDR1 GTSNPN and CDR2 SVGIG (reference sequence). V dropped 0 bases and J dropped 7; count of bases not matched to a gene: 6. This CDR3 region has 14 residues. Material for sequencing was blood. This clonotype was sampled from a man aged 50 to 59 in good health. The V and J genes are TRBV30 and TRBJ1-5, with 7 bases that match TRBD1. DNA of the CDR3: TGTGCCTGGAGTGTACTAGGGGGCGGGCAGCCCCAGCATTTT. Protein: CAWSVLGGGQPQHF.